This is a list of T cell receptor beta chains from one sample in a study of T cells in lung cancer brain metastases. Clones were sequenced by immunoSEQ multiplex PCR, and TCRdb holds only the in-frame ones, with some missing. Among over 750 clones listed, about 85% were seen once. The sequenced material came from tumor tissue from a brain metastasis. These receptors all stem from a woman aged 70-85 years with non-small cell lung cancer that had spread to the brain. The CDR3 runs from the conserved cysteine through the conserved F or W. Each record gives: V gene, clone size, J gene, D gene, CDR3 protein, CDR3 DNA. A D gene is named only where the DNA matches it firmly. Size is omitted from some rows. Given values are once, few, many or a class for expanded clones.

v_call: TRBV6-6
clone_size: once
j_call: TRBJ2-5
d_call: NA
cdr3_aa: CASSQSQETQYF
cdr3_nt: TGTGCCAGCAGCCAGTCCCAAGAGACCCAGTACTTC

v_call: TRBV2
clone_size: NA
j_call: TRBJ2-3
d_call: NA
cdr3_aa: CASSPTGTLYTDTQYF
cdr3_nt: TGTGCCAGCAGTCCCACCGGGACATTGTACACAGATACGCAGTATTTT

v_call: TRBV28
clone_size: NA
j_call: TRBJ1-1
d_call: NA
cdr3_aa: CASSMGRTEAFF
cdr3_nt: TGTGCCAGCAGTATGGGGAGGACTGAAGCTTTCTTT

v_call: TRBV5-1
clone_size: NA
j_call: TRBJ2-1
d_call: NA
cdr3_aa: CASSLDIGGHGDEQFF
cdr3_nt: TGCGCCAGCAGCTTGGATATCGGGGGTCACGGGGATGAGCAGTTCTTC

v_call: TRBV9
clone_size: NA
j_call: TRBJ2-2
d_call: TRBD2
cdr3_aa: CASSTNRLAGDTGELFF
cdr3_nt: TGTGCCAGCAGCACAAATAGACTAGCGGGAGACACCGGGGAGCTGTTTTTT

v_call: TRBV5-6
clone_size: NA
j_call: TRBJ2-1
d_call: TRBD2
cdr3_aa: CASSYSGAILLNEQFF
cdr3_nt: TGTGCCAGCAGCTATAGCGGGGCCATCCTATTGAATGAGCAGTTCTTC

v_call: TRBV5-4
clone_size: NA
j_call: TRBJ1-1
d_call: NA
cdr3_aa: CASSLDGVGNTEAFF
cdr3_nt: TGTGCCAGCAGCTTGGACGGCGTAGGGAACACTGAAGCTTTCTTT

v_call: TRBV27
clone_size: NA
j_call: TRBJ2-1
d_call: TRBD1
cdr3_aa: CASSFLSVRGGHNEQFF
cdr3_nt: TGTGCCAGCAGTTTCTTAAGCGTAAGAGGGGGCCACAATGAGCAGTTCTTC

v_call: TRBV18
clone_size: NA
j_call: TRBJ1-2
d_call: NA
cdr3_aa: CASSLRGAVYGYTF
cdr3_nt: TGTGCCAGCTCACTCAGGGGTGCTGTCTATGGCTACACCTTC

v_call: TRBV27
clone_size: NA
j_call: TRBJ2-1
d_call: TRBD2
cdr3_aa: CASSARGNYNEQFF
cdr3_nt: TGTGCCAGCAGTGCGCGGGGGAATTACAATGAGCAGTTCTTC

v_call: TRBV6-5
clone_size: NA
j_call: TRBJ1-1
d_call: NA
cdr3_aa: CASSLPGTTEAFF
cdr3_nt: TGTGCCAGCAGTCTTCCGGGGACCACTGAAGCTTTCTTT

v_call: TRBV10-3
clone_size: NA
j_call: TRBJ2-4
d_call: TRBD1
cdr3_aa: CAISESGTGVAKNIQYF
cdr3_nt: TGTGCCATCAGTGAGTCCGGGACAGGGGTAGCCAAAAACATTCAGTACTTC

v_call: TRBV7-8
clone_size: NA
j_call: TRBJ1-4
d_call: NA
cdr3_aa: CASSLETTNEKLFF
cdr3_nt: TGTGCCAGCAGCTTAGAGACAACTAATGAAAAACTGTTTTTT

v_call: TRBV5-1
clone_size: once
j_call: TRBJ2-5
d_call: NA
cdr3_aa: CASSLVSRIEVQTQYF
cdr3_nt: TGCGCCAGCAGCTTGGTATCTCGGATAGAGGTCCAGACCCAGTACTTC

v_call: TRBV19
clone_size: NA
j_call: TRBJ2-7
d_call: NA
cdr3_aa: CACRGTQYCYEQYF
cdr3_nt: TGTGCCTGCAGGGGAACCCAGTATTGCTACGAGCAGTACTTC

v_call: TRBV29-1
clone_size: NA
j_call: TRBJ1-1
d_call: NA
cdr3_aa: CSVAAAMNTEAFF
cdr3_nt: TGCAGCGTTGCGGCAGCTATGAACACTGAAGCTTTCTTT

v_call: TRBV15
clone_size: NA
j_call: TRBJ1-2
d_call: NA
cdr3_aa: CATSRTGRGVGYTF
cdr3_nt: TGTGCCACCAGCAGAACAGGGAGAGGGGTTGGCTACACCTTC

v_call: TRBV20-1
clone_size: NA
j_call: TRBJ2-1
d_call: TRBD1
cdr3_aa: CSATDRGRSFF
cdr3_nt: TGCAGTGCTACGGACAGGGGGCGGTCGTTCTTC

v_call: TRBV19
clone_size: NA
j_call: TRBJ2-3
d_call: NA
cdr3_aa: CASSRVGGSDTQYF
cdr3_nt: TGTGCCAGTAGTAGGGTCGGAGGTTCAGATACGCAGTATTTT

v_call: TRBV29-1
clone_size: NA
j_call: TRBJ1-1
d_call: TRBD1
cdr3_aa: CSVRLAGTGGSEAFF
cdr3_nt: TGCAGCGTCCGACTCGCCGGGACAGGGGGATCTGAGGCTTTCTTT

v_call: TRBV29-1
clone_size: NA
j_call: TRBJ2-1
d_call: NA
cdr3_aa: CSVVFDRYNEQFF
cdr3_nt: TGCAGCGTTGTTTTTGACAGGTACAATGAGCAGTTCTTC

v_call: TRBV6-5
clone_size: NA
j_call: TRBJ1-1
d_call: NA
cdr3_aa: CASSYRVGTEAFF
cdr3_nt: TGTGCCAGCAGTTACAGGGTAGGGACTGAAGCTTTCTTT

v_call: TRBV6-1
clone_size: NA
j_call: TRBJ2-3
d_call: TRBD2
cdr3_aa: CASSGGTSGNADTQYF
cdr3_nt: TGTGCCAGCAGTGGTGGGACTAGCGGGAATGCAGATACGCAGTATTTT

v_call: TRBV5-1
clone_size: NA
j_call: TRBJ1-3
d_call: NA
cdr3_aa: CASSPWTDSSGNTIYF
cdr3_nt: TGCGCCAGCAGCCCGTGGACAGACAGCTCTGGAAACACCATATATTTT

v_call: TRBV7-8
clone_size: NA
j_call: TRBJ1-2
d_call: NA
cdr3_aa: CASSLGVPFNYGYTF
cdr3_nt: TGTGCCAGCAGCTTGGGAGTCCCCTTTAACTATGGCTACACCTTC

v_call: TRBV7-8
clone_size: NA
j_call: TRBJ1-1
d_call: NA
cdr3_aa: CASSSQTGDTEAFF
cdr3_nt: TGTGCCAGCAGCTCTCAGACAGGCGACACTGAAGCTTTCTTT

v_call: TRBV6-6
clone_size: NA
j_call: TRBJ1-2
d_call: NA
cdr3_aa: CASLRGANYGYTF
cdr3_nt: TGTGCCAGCCTTAGGGGAGCTAACTATGGCTACACCTTC

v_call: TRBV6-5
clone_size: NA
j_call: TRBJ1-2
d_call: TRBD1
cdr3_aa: CASSRTGGSHYGYTF
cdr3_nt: TGTGCCAGCAGCCGAACAGGGGGCAGCCACTATGGCTACACCTTC